Each of the 4 T cell receptor beta chains below was sequenced from the same sample in a study of T-cell memory formation after mild COVID-19. TCRdb used MiXCR to reprocess the 5' RACE reads, holding one entry per CDR3 protein. The table records 190,000 or so distinct CDR3 sequences, roughly 23% of them present only once. Sequencing input: PBMCs or a T cell subset sorted from them (not recorded which). These receptors were collected from an adult woman who had mild COVID-19 (a few samples of this study predate the infection). Cell type and time point are not known.

The chain joins TRBV18 to TRBJ2-5; D possibly corresponds to TRBD2 (6 bases). Germline assignment: CDR1 KGHSH and CDR2 LQKENI. The CDR3 covers 15 residues. Trimming removed 2 bases at V and 4 bases at J, with 14 bases between. The CDR3 loop reads CASSPESGGGETQYF. The DNA of the CDR3 is TGTGCCAGCTCACCAGAGTCCGGGGGTGGAGAGACCCAGTACTTC.

The chain has TRBV12-3 or TRBV12-4 and TRBJ1-2; the D gene is possibly TRBD1 (5 bases). The length of the CDR3 is 20 residues. The V gene lost 3 bases and the J gene lost 2 bases, with 28 bases spanning the gap. CDR3 residues: CASSFGGLDTVTEGNYGYTF. CDR3 sequence (DNA): TGTGCCAGCAGTTTTGGGGGACTAGACACAGTAACCGAGGGGAACTATGGCTACACCTTC.

This clonotype showed up just a few times. The chain employs TRBV27 and TRBJ2-1, with 7 bases fitting TRBD1. V gave up 7 bases and J gave up 4 bases; unmatched junction bases: 10. The CDR3 contains 15 residues. Germline V gene data show CDR1 as MNHEY and CDR2 as SMNVEV (reference sequence). In DNA form, the CDR3 reads TGTGCCAGCACCTCCGGGACAGAAGTATACAATGAGCAGTTCTTC. Encoded protein: CASTSGTEVYNEQFF.

The V gene is TRBV21-1, the J gene TRBJ2-7; TRBD2 is taken as the D call from the table, unchecked against the DNA. TRBV21-1 corresponds to a pseudogene. The CDR3 contains 16 residues. The CDR3: CASSELAGRSGGEQYF. In DNA, the CDR3 is TGTGCCAGCAGCGAGCTAGCGGGGAGGTCGGGGGGCGAGCAGTACTTC.